Described below is a single TCR beta chain sequence and its context. This clonotype was counted many times. Its antigen is not yet known. Per-nucleotide qualities are absent, and no much larger clonotype sits a single base away. The method was RACE. Sequenced on a NextSeq 500. During library preparation, unique molecular identifiers were attached to individual cDNA molecules so that TCRs could be counted quantitatively and reproducibly. From each blood RNA sample, both TCR alpha and TCR beta chains were sequenced. The paper's processing steps were these. The median number of TCRs per sample was approximately 93,000, ranging from about 23,224 to 750,000. V, J and CDR3 annotation of the TCR reads was carried out using the Decombinator software suite. For the PS versus PT1 abundance plots, all samples were subsampled to the same number of TCRs (28,000). Expanded TCRs were defined as absent before sensitization and observed at least eight times at the 2-week time point. TCRdb redid the processing of the public reads, applying fastp at Q25 and MiXCR, and retained in-frame beta chains. Here each entry gathers all rows of one CDR3 protein and keeps the most common genes and DNA. In this record, the V and J calls reflect TCRdb's handling and not the investigators' own analysis. The sample data list a few hundred thousand distinct CDR3 sequences, and over 6% of these were observed just once. The top ten hold about 5.6% of the sample.

Via the germline V gene, CDR1 is SGHTA and CDR2 FQGNSA. The V end loses 3 bases and the J end loses 5 bases, and a stretch of 17 bases separates them. The CDR3, from cysteine to phenylalanine, totals 17 residues. The retained sequence is limited to the CDR3, 51 bases, with the frame set at the first base. Explained via the paper, the time point label denotes: patch test 2, 6 weeks after DPC sensitization. What this sample's treatment or condition label stands for: therapeutic diphenylcyclopropenone sensitization with weekly scalp DPC. Blood at each patch-test visit was drawn before the patch test was applied. Eligible patients were aged 18 to 70, diagnosed with alopecia, deemed suitable for DPC therapy, and excluded if pregnant. Total RNA was extracted from unfractionated whole blood that had been collected in Tempus Blood RNA tubes. The data belong to a study of human T cells and chemical hapten exposure (dated by TCRdb to the early 2020s). Background on the whole study: For sensitization, 2% DPC in acetone was applied to a roughly 2 cm by roughly 2 cm area of upper inner arm skin. Alopecia areata with under or over 50% scalp involvement, alopecia totalis and alopecia universalis were represented in the patient cohort, which was mostly female. Throughout the roughly 23-week study period, patients were also given weekly therapeutic DPC doses on the scalp. Patient blood was sampled pre-sensitization (week 0) and at 2, 6 and about 24 weeks after DPC sensitization. Patch tests used Finn chambers with 0.01% DPC on the upper back, scored after 6 days by International Contact Dermatitis Research Group standards. Blood for TCR sequencing was provided by twenty-nine alopecia patients at one to four time points (pre-sensitization, 2, 6 and 24 weeks). In alopecia patients, the study followed how the peripheral blood TCR repertoire changed in vivo over primary and secondary sensitization to diphenylcyclopropenone (DPC), a hapten. Libraries were combined into a pool for sequencing, and differences in TCR yield between samples came mainly from small differences in library volumes within the pool. Broader findings and caveats from the paper: DPC sensitization did not change the number of TCRs with a frequency above 1 in 1000, and there was no evidence of changes in global repertoire structure. A positive correlation was found between the number of PT1 expanded TCRs and patch test score, with significance reached at thresholds 8, 16 and 32 but not 4. Compared with pre-sensitization or healthy control sets, expanded TCRs formed significantly more large CDR3 similarity clusters, which is consistent with antigen-driven responses. After repeated subsampling, changes were observed in the strength of the expansion versus patch-test correlation and in the threshold at which the correlation became significant. Alopecia, a presumed autoimmune disease, was present in all patients, so the immune response of the patients might differ from that of healthy individuals.

The V gene is TRBV7-2 and the J gene is TRBJ1-6; the D segment could be TRBD1, given 5 matching bases. Sequences were derived from whole blood, sampled in connection with sensitization to the hapten diphenylcyclopropenone (DPC). The TCR was taken from a woman aged 18-29 years with alopecia areata. Some clones in this sample may be carry-over from other donors' samples. The base sequence is TGTGCCAGCAGCTTGGGGGATCCCGCGGCCCATAATTCACCCCTCCACTTT. It is translated as CASSLGDPAAHNSPLHF.